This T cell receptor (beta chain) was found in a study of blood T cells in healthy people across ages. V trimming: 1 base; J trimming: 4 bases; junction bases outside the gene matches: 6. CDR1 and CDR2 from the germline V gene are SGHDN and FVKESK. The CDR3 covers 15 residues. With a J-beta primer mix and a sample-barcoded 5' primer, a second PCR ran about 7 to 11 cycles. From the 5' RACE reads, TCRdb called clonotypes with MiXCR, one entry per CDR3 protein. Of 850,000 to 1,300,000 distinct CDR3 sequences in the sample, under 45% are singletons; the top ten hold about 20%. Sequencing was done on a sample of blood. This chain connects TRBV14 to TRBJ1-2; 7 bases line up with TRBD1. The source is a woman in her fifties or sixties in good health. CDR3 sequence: CASSQVEGASYGYTF. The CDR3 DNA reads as TGTGCCAGCAGCCAAGTCGAGGGGGCATCCTATGGCTACACCTTC.